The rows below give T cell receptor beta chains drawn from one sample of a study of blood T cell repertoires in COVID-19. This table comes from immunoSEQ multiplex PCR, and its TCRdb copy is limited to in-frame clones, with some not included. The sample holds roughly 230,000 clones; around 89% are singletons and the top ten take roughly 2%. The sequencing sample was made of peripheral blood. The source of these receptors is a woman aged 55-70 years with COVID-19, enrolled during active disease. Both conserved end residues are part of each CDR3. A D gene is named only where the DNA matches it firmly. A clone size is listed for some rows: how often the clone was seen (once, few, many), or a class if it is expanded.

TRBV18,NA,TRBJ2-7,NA,TGTGCCAGCTCACCGGGCAAGGCGGGTGACGAGCAGTACTTC,CASSPGKAGDEQYF
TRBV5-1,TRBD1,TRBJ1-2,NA,TGCGCCAGCAGCTTGGAAGGGCAGGGGGCTCAGGGCTACACCTTC,CASSLEGQGAQGYTF
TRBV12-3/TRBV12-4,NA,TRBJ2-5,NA,TGTGCCAGCAGTTTTGAGAGGCGAGAGACCCAGTACTTC,CASSFERRETQYF
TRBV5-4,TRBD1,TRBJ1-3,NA,TGTGCCAGCAGCTTGGGGGGGACAGGGTACTCTGGAAACACCATATATTTT,CASSLGGTGYSGNTIYF
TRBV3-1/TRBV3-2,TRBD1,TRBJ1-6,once,TGTGCCAGCAGAGATGCAGGGGGCGATAATTCACCCCTCCACTTT,CASRDAGGDNSPLHF
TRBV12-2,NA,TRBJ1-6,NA,TGTGCAAGTCGCTTAGCGGTAGCAGGGTTTAACTCACCCCTCCACTTT,CASRLAVAGFNSPLHF
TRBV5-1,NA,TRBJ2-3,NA,TGCGCCAGCAGCTTGGGTAAGGGGGGGCAACGGGCAGATACGCAGTATTTT,CASSLGKGGQRADTQYF
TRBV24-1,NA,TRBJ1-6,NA,TGTGCCACCAGTTCCGGAGCTAATTCACCCCTCCACTTT,CATSSGANSPLHF
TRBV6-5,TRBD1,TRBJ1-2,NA,TGTGCCAGCAGACGAGGACAGGGGGAGGGCTACACCTTC,CASRRGQGEGYTF
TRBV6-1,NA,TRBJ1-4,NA,TGTGCCAGCAGTGAAGCGCCAGGGATGGTTGAAAAACTGTTTTTT,CASSEAPGMVEKLFF
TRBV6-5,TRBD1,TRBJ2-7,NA,TGTGCCAGCAGACGGACAGGGACCTACGAGCAGTACTTC,CASRRTGTYEQYF
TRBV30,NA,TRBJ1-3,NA,TGTGCCTGGAGTTTGTATGCAGGGTCTATCTTAAGCTCTGGAAACACCATATATTTT,CAWSLYAGSILSSGNTIYF
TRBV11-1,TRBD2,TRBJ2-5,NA,TGTGCCAGCAGGGGACTAGCGGGGTTCCAAGAGACCCAGTACTTC,CASRGLAGFQETQYF
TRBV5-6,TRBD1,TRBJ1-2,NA,TGTGCCAGCAGGGAGACAGGGTTTACCGGCTACACCTTC,CASRETGFTGYTF
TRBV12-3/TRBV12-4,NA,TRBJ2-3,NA,TGTGCCAGCAGTTTTAGAGGAACAGATACGCAGTATTTT,CASSFRGTDTQYF
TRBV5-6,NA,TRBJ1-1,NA,TGTGCCAGCAGCCCCGGTAGGGGCCCTTGGGACACTGAAGCTTTCTTT,CASSPGRGPWDTEAFF
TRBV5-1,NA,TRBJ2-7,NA,TGCGCCAGCAGCTGGGACTCGGGACGGTCCTCCTACGAGCAGTACTTC,CASSWDSGRSSYEQYF
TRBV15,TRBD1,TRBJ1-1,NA,TGTGCCACCAGCAGAGATGGTGGAAAGGGGGCGACTTTCTTT,CATSRDGGKGATFF
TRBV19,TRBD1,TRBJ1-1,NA,TGTGCCAGTAGTATGGCGGACAGGGGATTTAACACTGAAGCTTTCTTT,CASSMADRGFNTEAFF
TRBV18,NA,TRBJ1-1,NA,TGTGCCAGCTCACCCGGGATGAACACTGAAGCTTTCTTT,CASSPGMNTEAFF
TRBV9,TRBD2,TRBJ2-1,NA,TGTGCCAGCAGCGTGAGGGGAGGGGACCATGAGCAGTTCTTC,CASSVRGGDHEQFF
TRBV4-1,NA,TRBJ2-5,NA,TGCGCCAGCAGCCAAGGCCTTTCTGGAGGGTTCGGAAGGACCCAGTACTTC,CASSQGLSGGFGRTQYF
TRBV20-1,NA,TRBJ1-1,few,TGCAGTGCTAGTGTGGGGAGGGCTGAAGCTTTCTTT,CSASVGRAEAFF
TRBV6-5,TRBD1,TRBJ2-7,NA,TGTGCCAGCAGGGAGGGACAGGGGCTCGAGCAGTACTTC,CASREGQGLEQYF
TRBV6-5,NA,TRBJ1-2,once,TGTGCCAGCAGTTCGTCTCTGTCAGACTATGGCTACACCTTC,CASSSSLSDYGYTF
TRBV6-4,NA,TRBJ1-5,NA,TGTGCCAGCAGTCCATATCAGGATCAGCCCCAGCATTTT,CASSPYQDQPQHF
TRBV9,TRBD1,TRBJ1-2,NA,TGTGCCAGCACCTCCCGGACAGGGGGCTATGGCTACACCTTC,CASTSRTGGYGYTF
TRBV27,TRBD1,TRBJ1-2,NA,TGTGCCACCATCCAGGGGGCCAATGGCTACACCTTC,CATIQGANGYTF
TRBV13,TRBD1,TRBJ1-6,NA,TGTGCCAGCAGTATTAGAGGGGGCGCAGGGTATTCACCCCTCCACTTT,CASSIRGGAGYSPLHF
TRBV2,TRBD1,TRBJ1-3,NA,TGTGCCAGCAGGACGGGACAGCAATTCTCTGGAAACACCATATATTTT,CASRTGQQFSGNTIYF
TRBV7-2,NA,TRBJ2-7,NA,TGTGCCAGCAGCTTAGATTATAGGGGCTACGAGCAGTACTTC,CASSLDYRGYEQYF
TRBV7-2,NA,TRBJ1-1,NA,TGTGCCAGCAGCTTATTGGGCATGAACACTGAAGCTTTCTTT,CASSLLGMNTEAFF
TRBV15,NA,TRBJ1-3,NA,TGTGCCACCAGCAGAGATCGGGGGGACTCTGGAAACACCATATATTTT,CATSRDRGDSGNTIYF
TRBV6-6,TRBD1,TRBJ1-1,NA,TGTGCCAGCAGTTACCAGACAGGGTTGAGGTCTGAAGCTTTCTTT,CASSYQTGLRSEAFF
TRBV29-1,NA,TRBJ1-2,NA,TGCAGCGTTGAAAAGTGGCAGGACTATGGCTACACCTTC,CSVEKWQDYGYTF
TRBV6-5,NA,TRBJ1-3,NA,TGTGCCAGCAGTTACGGGCAGGCGGACAGAAACACCATATATTTT,CASSYGQADRNTIYF
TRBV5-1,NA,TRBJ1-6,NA,TGCGCCAGCAGCCCGGGTCGGAGGGTTGGGGATTCACCCCTCCACTTT,CASSPGRRVGDSPLHF
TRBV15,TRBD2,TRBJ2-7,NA,TGTGCCACCAGCAGAGATATGAGTCCGGGACTAGCCCCCTCCTACGAGCAGTACTTC,CATSRDMSPGLAPSYEQYF
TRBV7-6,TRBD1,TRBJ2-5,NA,TGTGCCAGCAGCTCCGATGACAGGGACCAAGAGACCCAGTACTTC,CASSSDDRDQETQYF
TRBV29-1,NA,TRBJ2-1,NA,TGCAGCGTGGACTCTCGAGTGTACAATGAGCAGTTCTTC,CSVDSRVYNEQFF
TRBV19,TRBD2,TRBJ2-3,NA,TGTGCCAGTAGTATGCGGGGGTTGACAGATACGCAGTATTTT,CASSMRGLTDTQYF
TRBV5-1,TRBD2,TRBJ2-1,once,TGCGCCAGCAGCTTGGTTGCGGGGGGGCCATCAGACGAGCAGTTCTTC,CASSLVAGGPSDEQFF
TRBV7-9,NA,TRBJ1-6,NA,TGTGCCAGCAGCTTAGGACAGGAGATCTATAATTCACCCCTCCACTTT,CASSLGQEIYNSPLHF
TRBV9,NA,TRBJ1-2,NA,TGTGCCAGCAGCCCCGATCGCAACAGGGCCTCTGGCTACACCTTC,CASSPDRNRASGYTF
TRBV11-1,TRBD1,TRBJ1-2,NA,TGTGCCAGCAGCACCCGGACAGGGGATGGCTACACCTTC,CASSTRTGDGYTF
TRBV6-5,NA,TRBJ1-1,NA,TGTGCCAGCAGTTCATCTCGGGGGGCAACTGAAGCTTTCTTT,CASSSSRGATEAFF
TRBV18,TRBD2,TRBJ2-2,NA,TGTGCCAGCTCACCGTCCGTCGGGGGGTTCACCGGGGAGCTGTTTTTT,CASSPSVGGFTGELFF
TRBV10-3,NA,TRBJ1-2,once,TGTGCCATCAGTGAGTCTATGGTAGAGCCCGGCGGCTATGGCTACACCTTC,CAISESMVEPGGYGYTF